Listed below are T cell receptor beta chains from one sample, sequenced in a study of T cell responses to AZD1222 COVID-19 vaccine. TCRdb's table, derived via immunoSEQ multiplex PCR, lists solely in-frame clones and lacks some. This sample has fewer than 120,000 clones; roughly nine tenths occur once, and the top ten carry 1.6%. Sequenced here: peripheral blood, sampled on day 0 of AZD1222 vaccination. The origin of the receptors is an adult in good health. Both conserved end residues are part of each CDR3. The order of the fields is CDR3 length, clone size, V gene, D gene, J gene, CDR3 protein, CDR3 DNA. A D gene is named only where the DNA matches it firmly. Size is omitted from some rows. Given values are once, few, many or a class for expanded clones.

>12|-|TRBV13|-|TRBJ1-1
CASSLGGREAFF
TGTGCCAGCAGCTTAGGAGGCAGGGAAGCTTTCTTT
>16|-|TRBV7-8|TRBD2|TRBJ2-1
CASRKTSGGSYNEQFF
TGTGCCAGCAGAAAAACGAGCGGGGGCTCCTACAATGAGCAGTTCTTC
>13|-|TRBV25-1|-|TRBJ1-3
CASSRGVGNTIYF
TGTGCCAGCAGTCGAGGGGTTGGAAACACCATATATTTT
>13|-|TRBV6-6|-|TRBJ2-7
CASSYSFGQGNYF
-
>13|once|TRBV30|TRBD1|TRBJ1-1
CAWRGQMNTEAFF
TGTGCCTGGAGGGGACAGATGAACACTGAAGCTTTCTTT
>14|-|TRBV10-3|-|TRBJ1-4
CAMGRPSRNEKLFF
TGTGCCATGGGGCGGCCGAGTAGAAATGAAAAACTGTTTTTT
>13|-|TRBV12-5|-|TRBJ1-6
CASGLVMESPLHF
TGTGCTAGTGGTTTGGTAATGGAGTCACCCCTCCACTTT
>14|once|TRBV21-1|-|TRBJ1-6
CASSLGLHNSPLHF
TGTGCCAGCAGCCTGGGACTACACAATTCACCCCTCCACTTT
>14|once|TRBV19|TRBD1|TRBJ2-7
CASSIENRGNEQYF
TGTGCCAGTAGTATAGAAAACAGGGGAAACGAGCAGTACTTC
>12|-|TRBV11-3|-|TRBJ1-2
CASSSEGFGYTF
TGTGCCAGCAGCTCAGAGGGGTTTGGCTACACCTTC
>15|-|TRBV14|-|TRBJ1-6
CASSQRGFGNSPLHF
TGTGCCAGCAGCCAACGGGGGTTCGGTAATTCACCCCTCCACTTT
>14|-|TRBV18|-|TRBJ1-2
CASSPDSGPYGYTF
TGTGCCAGCTCACCAGATTCGGGCCCCTATGGCTACACCTTC
>17|-|TRBV5-1|-|TRBJ2-1
CASRPSGGLASYNEQFF
TGCGCCAGCAGGCCCTCCGGGGGCCTCGCCTCCTACAATGAGCAGTTCTTC
>14|-|TRBV5-4|TRBD1|TRBJ1-2
CASSAGQGVSGYTF
TGTGCCAGCAGCGCAGGACAGGGGGTCTCTGGCTACACCTTC
>14|-|TRBV6-5|-|TRBJ2-3
CASSYGLEGDTQYF
TGTGCCAGCAGTTACGGGCTAGAGGGGGATACGCAGTATTTT
>16|-|TRBV24-1|TRBD2|TRBJ2-1
CATSDKRLAGNNEQFF
TGTGCCACCAGTGATAAAAGGCTAGCGGGGAACAATGAGCAGTTCTTC
>16|few|TRBV19|TRBD2|TRBJ2-7
CASSIDQLAGYYEQYF
TGTGCCAGTAGTATAGATCAACTAGCGGGATACTACGAGCAGTACTTC
>14|-|TRBV5-1|-|TRBJ1-2
CASSEAGGGEGYTF
TGCGCCAGCAGCGAGGCGGGAGGAGGAGAAGGCTACACCTTC
>13|-|TRBV5-1|-|TRBJ1-5
CASSLDSNQPQHF
TGCGCCAGCAGCTTGGATAGCAATCAGCCCCAGCATTTT
>12|-|TRBV11-3|-|TRBJ1-1
CASSLDAGRAFF
TGTGCCAGCAGCTTAGATGCGGGTCGAGCTTTCTTT
>16|once|TRBV5-1|TRBD1|TRBJ1-1
CASSTGTVGMNTEAFF
TGCGCCAGCAGCACCGGGACAGTCGGCATGAACACTGAAGCTTTCTTT
>14|-|TRBV14|-|TRBJ2-2
CASSRDTYTGELFF
TGTGCCAGCAGCCGGGACACTTACACCGGGGAGCTGTTTTTT
>12|-|TRBV5-1|-|TRBJ1-2
CASNEGAYGYTF
TGCGCCAGCAATGAAGGAGCCTATGGCTACACCTTC
>15|-|TRBV6-5|-|TRBJ1-1
CASSYSRTVNTEAFF
TGTGCCAGCAGTTACTCGAGGACAGTTAACACTGAAGCTTTCTTT
>14|few|TRBV19|-|TRBJ1-2
CASSTNQPLYGYTF
TGTGCCAGTAGTACCAACCAACCTCTCTATGGCTACACCTTC
>16|-|TRBV27|TRBD1|TRBJ1-4
CASRDRGLATNEKLFF
TGTGCCAGCAGGGACAGGGGCCTTGCAACTAATGAAAAACTGTTTTTT
>14|-|TRBV10-1|-|TRBJ2-5
CASSEGPAQETQYF
TGCGCCAGCAGCGAGGGCCCAGCGCAAGAGACCCAGTACTTC
>13|-|TRBV6-5|-|TRBJ1-3
CASRSGAGNTIYF
TGTGCCAGCAGGTCAGGGGCTGGAAACACCATATATTTT
>13|few|TRBV10-3|-|TRBJ1-5
CAINSGGNQPQHF
TGTGCCATCAATTCAGGGGGCAATCAGCCCCAGCATTTT
>13|once|TRBV19|TRBD1|TRBJ1-2
CASSTETGEGYTF
TGTGCCAGTAGTACCGAGACAGGGGAGGGCTACACCTTC
>13|-|TRBV5-1|-|TRBJ2-3
CASSLGDTDTQYF
TGCGCCAGCAGCTTGGGGGACACAGATACGCAGTATTTT
>16|-|TRBV4-1|-|TRBJ1-5
CASSQDGHPSAQPQHF
TGCGCCAGCAGCCAAGACGGCCACCCCTCAGCCCAGCCCCAGCATTTT
>16|-|TRBV19|-|TRBJ1-5
CASSPPRGRGNQPQHF
TGTGCCAGTAGTCCGCCGAGAGGGCGAGGCAATCAGCCCCAGCATTTT
>13|-|TRBV6-5|TRBD1|TRBJ1-1
CAITGEWHTEAFF
TGTGCCATCACAGGGGAGTGGCACACTGAAGCTTTCTTT
>12|-|TRBV3-1/TRBV3-2|-|TRBJ1-1
CASSRGGVAAFF
TGTGCCAGCAGCCGCGGGGGGGTAGCGGCTTTCTTT
>13|-|TRBV27|TRBD1|TRBJ1-2
CASSQTGANGYTF
TGTGCCAGCAGTCAAACAGGGGCTAATGGCTACACCTTC
>16|-|TRBV7-8|-|TRBJ1-5
CASSQRQDLPNQPQHF
TGTGCCAGCAGCCAAAGACAAGACTTACCTAATCAGCCCCAGCATTTT
>13|-|TRBV4-1|-|TRBJ1-5
CASSLQGSQPQHF
TGCGCCAGCAGCCTCCAGGGGAGTCAGCCCCAGCATTTT
>16|-|TRBV3-1/TRBV3-2|-|TRBJ2-7
CASSQAGATLSYEQYF
TGTGCCAGCAGCCAAGCGGGGGCAACCCTCTCCTACGAGCAGTACTTC
>13|-|TRBV6-5|-|TRBJ1-1
CASTKPGGTEAFF
TGTGCCAGCACCAAACCGGGGGGGACTGAAGCTTTCTTT
>13|-|TRBV7-9|-|TRBJ1-2
CASSLRTVSGYTF
TGTGCCAGCAGCTTGCGGACGGTGTCTGGCTACACCTTC
>12|-|TRBV3-1/TRBV3-2|-|TRBJ2-5
CASRRYQETQYF
TGTGCCAGCAGACGGTACCAAGAGACCCAGTACTTC
>11|-|TRBV20-1|-|TRBJ1-1
CSASGQLEAFF
TGCAGTGCTAGCGGGCAGCTTGAAGCTTTCTTT
>16|-|TRBV3-1/TRBV3-2|TRBD1|TRBJ1-1
CASSQDWGQLNTEAFF
TGTGCCAGCAGCCAAGATTGGGGACAGTTGAACACTGAAGCTTTCTTT
>18|-|TRBV11-2|-|TRBJ1-1
CASSLVPYRADMNTEAFF
TGTGCCAGCAGCTTAGTGCCCTACAGGGCAGACATGAACACTGAAGCTTTCTTT
>13|-|TRBV30|-|TRBJ2-7
CAWSVSRPNEQYF
TGTGCCTGGAGTGTCTCTAGACCTAACGAGCAGTACTTC
>15|-|TRBV18|TRBD1|TRBJ2-7
CASSPSGQGSYEQYF
TGTGCCAGCTCACCCAGCGGACAGGGCTCCTACGAGCAGTACTTC
>16|-|TRBV29-1|-|TRBJ2-6
CSVWDTNFSGANVLTF
TGCAGCGTGTGGGACACAAACTTCTCTGGGGCCAACGTCCTGACTTTC
>14|-|TRBV9|-|TRBJ2-5
CASSVGSGEETQYF
TGTGCCAGCAGCGTAGGTTCAGGGGAAGAGACCCAGTACTTC
>16|-|TRBV5-6|-|TRBJ1-2
CASSKTGLGRDYGYTF
TGTGCCAGCAGCAAAACGGGACTGGGAAGGGACTATGGCTACACCTTC
>16|once|TRBV5-6|-|TRBJ2-1
CASSSSSGGPYNEQFF
TGTGCCAGCAGCTCCAGTAGCGGAGGACCCTACAATGAGCAGTTCTTC
>16|-|TRBV15|TRBD1|TRBJ2-7
CATSSFTTGLWDEQYF
TGTGCCACCAGCAGCTTTACGACAGGGTTATGGGACGAGCAGTACTTC
>15|once|TRBV24-1|-|TRBJ1-2
CATSDPGTPIWGYTF
TGTGCCACCAGTGACCCCGGGACGCCGATCTGGGGCTACACCTTC